A selection of T cell receptor beta chains follows, all from one sample in a study of T cells in Graves' hyperthyroidism and ophthalmopathy. A single record per CDR3 protein comes from TCRdb applying MiXCR to the multiplex PCR reads. The sample comprises roughly 500,000 distinct CDR3 sequences, over 45% of which are singletons, and about 45% rests with the top ten. Sample: peripheral blood or thyroid tissue (not recorded which). The receptors were gathered from an adult woman with Graves' disease, either hyperthyroidism or ophthalmopathy (not recorded which). Each CDR3 is given with its conserved first and last residue. Each record gives: CDR3 protein, CDR3 DNA, J gene, clone size, V gene, CDR3 length, D gene. D genes are given only for firm matches. For some rows the clone size is stated as once, few or many, or as a class when expanded; others skip it.

CDR3aa: CASSFPGARATTF
CDR3nt: TGTGCCAGCAGTTTCCCCGGTGCCCGAGCGACCACCTTC
j_gene: TRBJ1-2
abundance: many
v_gene: TRBV12-3/TRBV12-4
len: 13
d_gene: -

CDR3aa: CASSQGGSSRYF
CDR3nt: TGTGCCAGCAGCCAAGGCGGTAGCAGCCGGTACTTC
j_gene: TRBJ2-7
abundance: -
v_gene: TRBV14
len: 12
d_gene: -

CDR3aa: CASSEEPTGGRQPQHF
CDR3nt: TGTGCCAGCAGTGAAGAACCGACAGGGGGTCGGCAGCCCCAGCATTTT
j_gene: TRBJ1-5
abundance: -
v_gene: TRBV2
len: 16
d_gene: TRBD1

CDR3aa: CSANRDGQETQYF
CDR3nt: TGCAGTGCTAACCGGGACGGCCAAGAGACCCAGTACTTC
j_gene: TRBJ2-5
abundance: many
v_gene: TRBV20-1
len: 13
d_gene: -

CDR3aa: CASSLADRGRDEQYF
CDR3nt: TGTGCCAGCAGCTTAGCCGACAGGGGGCGGGACGAGCAGTACTTC
j_gene: TRBJ2-7
abundance: many
v_gene: TRBV11-2
len: 15
d_gene: TRBD1

CDR3aa: CSVPVNTEAFF
CDR3nt: TGCAGCGTTCCGGTGAACACTGAAGCTTTCTTT
j_gene: TRBJ1-1
abundance: many
v_gene: TRBV29-1
len: 11
d_gene: -

CDR3aa: CASSFSRDQPQHF
CDR3nt: TGTGCCAGCAGTTTTAGCAGAGATCAGCCCCAGCATTTT
j_gene: TRBJ1-5
abundance: many
v_gene: TRBV12-3/TRBV12-4
len: 13
d_gene: -

CDR3aa: CSVETGGTEAFF
CDR3nt: TGCAGCGTTGAAACAGGGGGCACTGAAGCTTTCTTT
j_gene: TRBJ1-1
abundance: few
v_gene: TRBV29-1
len: 12
d_gene: TRBD1

CDR3aa: CATPQVANSPLHF
CDR3nt: TGTGCCACCCCGCAGGTGGCGAATTCACCCCTCCACTTT
j_gene: TRBJ1-6
abundance: -
v_gene: TRBV7-9
len: 13
d_gene: -

CDR3aa: CASSEVDTVTYEQYF
CDR3nt: TGTGCCAGCAGTGAAGTGGACACGGTGACCTACGAGCAGTACTTC
j_gene: TRBJ2-7
abundance: few
v_gene: TRBV6-1
len: 15
d_gene: -

CDR3aa: CASSLRTGTYEQYF
CDR3nt: TGTGCCAGCAGCCTGAGGACAGGGACCTACGAGCAGTACTTC
j_gene: TRBJ2-7
abundance: -
v_gene: TRBV5-5
len: 14
d_gene: TRBD1

CDR3aa: CAWNPLATGTETQYF
CDR3nt: TGTGCCTGGAACCCCCTGGCCACTGGGACGGAGACCCAGTACTTC
j_gene: TRBJ2-5
abundance: -
v_gene: TRBV30
len: 15
d_gene: -

CDR3aa: CASRMDRGELFF
CDR3nt: TGTGCCAGCAGGATGGACAGGGGGGAGCTGTTTTTT
j_gene: TRBJ2-2
abundance: -
v_gene: TRBV7-8
len: 12
d_gene: TRBD1

CDR3aa: CASNPSGTANTEAFF
CDR3nt: TGTGCCAGTAACCCCTCCGGGACGGCGAACACTGAAGCTTTCTTT
j_gene: TRBJ1-1
abundance: -
v_gene: TRBV19
len: 15
d_gene: -

CDR3aa: CASSARGTSGQETQYF
CDR3nt: TGTGCCAGCAGTGCTAGAGGGACTAGCGGGCAAGAGACCCAGTACTTC
j_gene: TRBJ2-5
abundance: -
v_gene: TRBV2
len: 16
d_gene: TRBD2

CDR3aa: CASSPRISNQPQHF
CDR3nt: TGTGCCAGCAGTCCTCGAATAAGCAATCAGCCCCAGCATTTT
j_gene: TRBJ1-5
abundance: -
v_gene: TRBV2
len: 14
d_gene: -

CDR3aa: CASGTQYGELFF
CDR3nt: TGTGCCAGCGGTACACAATACGGGGAGCTGTTTTTT
j_gene: TRBJ2-2
abundance: -
v_gene: TRBV7-9
len: 12
d_gene: -

CDR3aa: CASSEWAGDNSPLHF
CDR3nt: TGTGCCAGCAGTGAATGGGCAGGGGATAATTCACCCCTCCACTTT
j_gene: TRBJ1-6
abundance: many
v_gene: TRBV25-1
len: 15
d_gene: -

CDR3aa: CSVVVSGDGYGYTF
CDR3nt: TGCAGCGTTGTGGTGTCAGGGGATGGCTATGGCTACACCTTC
j_gene: TRBJ1-2
abundance: -
v_gene: TRBV29-1
len: 14
d_gene: -

CDR3aa: CAIGSGTGQKRATGELFF
CDR3nt: TGTGCCATCGGATCCGGGACAGGGCAAAAAAGGGCCACCGGGGAGCTGTTTTTT
j_gene: TRBJ2-2
abundance: -
v_gene: TRBV10-3
len: 18
d_gene: TRBD1

CDR3aa: CSVQVQGTYEQYF
CDR3nt: TGCAGCGTCCAAGTCCAGGGGACCTACGAGCAGTACTTC
j_gene: TRBJ2-7
abundance: -
v_gene: TRBV29-1
len: 13
d_gene: -

CDR3aa: CASRSTSGSGTGELFF
CDR3nt: TGTGCCAGCAGGTCTACTAGCGGGAGTGGGACCGGGGAGCTGTTTTTT
j_gene: TRBJ2-2
abundance: -
v_gene: TRBV12-3/TRBV12-4
len: 16
d_gene: TRBD2

CDR3aa: CASNRLGTPYEQYF
CDR3nt: TGTGCCAGCAATAGACTCGGGACACCTTACGAGCAGTACTTC
j_gene: TRBJ2-7
abundance: many
v_gene: TRBV12-3/TRBV12-4
len: 14
d_gene: -

CDR3aa: CASSDGQAGGYTF
CDR3nt: TGTGCCAGCAGCGACGGACAGGCCGGGGGCTACACCTTC
j_gene: TRBJ1-2
abundance: once
v_gene: TRBV7-8
len: 13
d_gene: TRBD1

CDR3aa: CATSRDRAGVGQPQHF
CDR3nt: TGTGCCACCAGCAGAGATAGAGCAGGAGTTGGACAGCCCCAGCATTTT
j_gene: TRBJ1-5
abundance: -
v_gene: TRBV15
len: 16
d_gene: -

CDR3aa: CASSQGINTEAFF
CDR3nt: TGTGCCAGCAGTCAGGGGATTAACACTGAAGCTTTCTTT
j_gene: TRBJ1-1
abundance: many
v_gene: TRBV12-3/TRBV12-4
len: 13
d_gene: -

CDR3aa: CASSRTRAFNQPQHF
CDR3nt: TGTGCCAGTAGTCGGACAAGGGCATTTAATCAGCCCCAGCATTTT
j_gene: TRBJ1-5
abundance: -
v_gene: TRBV19
len: 15
d_gene: -

CDR3aa: CASSQEHVDYGYTF
CDR3nt: TGCGCCAGCAGCCAGGAACATGTAGACTATGGCTACACCTTC
j_gene: TRBJ1-2
abundance: -
v_gene: TRBV4-1
len: 14
d_gene: -

CDR3aa: CSAESRDRNYEQYF
CDR3nt: TGCAGTGCGGAAAGTCGGGACAGGAACTACGAGCAGTACTTC
j_gene: TRBJ2-7
abundance: -
v_gene: TRBV20-1
len: 14
d_gene: TRBD1

CDR3aa: CASSDSTVRNTEAFF
CDR3nt: TGTGCCAGCAGTGATTCGACAGTGAGGAACACTGAAGCTTTCTTT
j_gene: TRBJ1-1
abundance: many
v_gene: TRBV25-1
len: 15
d_gene: -

CDR3aa: CASSSGYYEQYF
CDR3nt: TGTGCCAGTAGTTCAGGGTACTACGAGCAGTACTTC
j_gene: TRBJ2-7
abundance: -
v_gene: TRBV19
len: 12
d_gene: -

CDR3aa: CASSPEWGRTEAFF
CDR3nt: TGCGCCAGCAGCCCCGAATGGGGGAGGACTGAAGCTTTCTTT
j_gene: TRBJ1-1
abundance: -
v_gene: TRBV5-1
len: 14
d_gene: -

CDR3aa: CASSYDWNYEQYF
CDR3nt: TGTGCCAGCAGTTACGACTGGAACTACGAGCAGTACTTC
j_gene: TRBJ2-7
abundance: -
v_gene: TRBV7-9
len: 13
d_gene: -

CDR3aa: CASTTTGMIGGYTF
CDR3nt: TGTGCCAGCACCACTACAGGGATGATCGGTGGCTACACCTTC
j_gene: TRBJ1-2
abundance: -
v_gene: TRBV2
len: 14
d_gene: -

CDR3aa: CAISESLSGPGTEAFF
CDR3nt: TGTGCCATCAGTGAGTCGTTGTCGGGGCCGGGCACTGAAGCTTTCTTT
j_gene: TRBJ1-1
abundance: -
v_gene: TRBV10-3
len: 16
d_gene: -

CDR3aa: CASSLAYGSYEQYF
CDR3nt: TGTGCCAGCAGCTTAGCCTATGGGTCCTACGAGCAGTACTTC
j_gene: TRBJ2-7
abundance: -
v_gene: TRBV7-2
len: 14
d_gene: -

CDR3aa: CASSLQLLAGNYEQYF
CDR3nt: TGTGCCAGCAGTTTACAGCTCCTAGCGGGAAACTACGAGCAGTACTTC
j_gene: TRBJ2-7
abundance: few
v_gene: TRBV27
len: 16
d_gene: TRBD2

CDR3aa: CASSLGGTVGNSPLHF
CDR3nt: TGTGCCAGCAGCCTTGGCGGGACAGTCGGTAATTCACCCCTCCACTTT
j_gene: TRBJ1-6
abundance: -
v_gene: TRBV7-9
len: 16
d_gene: TRBD1

CDR3aa: CASSGTGLSGANVLTF
CDR3nt: TGCGCCAGCAGTGGGACAGGGCTCTCTGGGGCCAACGTCCTGACTTTC
j_gene: TRBJ2-6
abundance: -
v_gene: TRBV5-1
len: 16
d_gene: TRBD1

CDR3aa: CSVGAIYQETQYF
CDR3nt: TGCAGCGTCGGGGCCATCTACCAAGAGACCCAGTACTTC
j_gene: TRBJ2-5
abundance: few
v_gene: TRBV29-1
len: 13
d_gene: -

CDR3aa: CASQGFGQGHPFSNTEAFF
CDR3nt: TGTGCCAGCCAGGGTTTCGGACAGGGCCACCCCTTCTCGAACACTGAAGCTTTCTTT
j_gene: TRBJ1-1
abundance: -
v_gene: TRBV11-2
len: 19
d_gene: TRBD1

CDR3aa: CSARVGRSSYNSPLHF
CDR3nt: TGCAGTGCTAGAGTAGGCAGGAGCTCCTATAATTCACCCCTCCACTTT
j_gene: TRBJ1-6
abundance: -
v_gene: TRBV20-1
len: 16
d_gene: -

CDR3aa: CASSMGLAGSYEQYF
CDR3nt: TGTGCCAGCAGCATGGGACTAGCGGGATCCTACGAGCAGTACTTC
j_gene: TRBJ2-7
abundance: -
v_gene: TRBV12-3/TRBV12-4
len: 15
d_gene: TRBD2

CDR3aa: CASSLLAVSSYEQYF
CDR3nt: TGTGCCAGCAGCCTACTAGCGGTGAGCTCCTACGAGCAGTACTTC
j_gene: TRBJ2-7
abundance: -
v_gene: TRBV7-2
len: 15
d_gene: TRBD2

CDR3aa: CASSRAHRYEQYF
CDR3nt: TGTGCCAGCAGCCGGGCTCATCGTTACGAGCAGTACTTC
j_gene: TRBJ2-7
abundance: -
v_gene: TRBV5-1
len: 13
d_gene: -

CDR3aa: CASSLSQNTIYF
CDR3nt: TGTGCCAGCAGCTTATCACAGAACACCATATATTTT
j_gene: TRBJ1-3
abundance: -
v_gene: TRBV7-6
len: 12
d_gene: -

CDR3aa: CSALGFPSGDDGYTF
CDR3nt: TGCAGTGCCCTGGGTTTCCCTTCCGGGGACGATGGCTACACCTTC
j_gene: TRBJ1-2
abundance: -
v_gene: TRBV20-1
len: 15
d_gene: -

CDR3aa: CASTPGQGGAGALTGELFF
CDR3nt: TGTGCCAGCACACCGGGACAGGGTGGGGCGGGAGCCCTCACCGGGGAGCTGTTTTTT
j_gene: TRBJ2-2
abundance: -
v_gene: TRBV9
len: 19
d_gene: TRBD1

CDR3aa: CASTLGGSYNSPLHF
CDR3nt: TGTGCCAGCACCCTAGGGGGCTCCTATAATTCACCCCTCCACTTT
j_gene: TRBJ1-6
abundance: many
v_gene: TRBV6-5
len: 15
d_gene: -

CDR3aa: CAISCSSGSTGELFF
CDR3nt: TGTGCCATCAGTTGCTCTAGCGGGTCCACCGGGGAGCTGTTTTTT
j_gene: TRBJ2-2
abundance: -
v_gene: TRBV10-3
len: 15
d_gene: TRBD2

CDR3aa: CSARPGASSPLHF
CDR3nt: TGCAGTGCTAGACCGGGGGCGTCGTCACCCCTCCACTTT
j_gene: TRBJ1-6
abundance: -
v_gene: TRBV20-1
len: 13
d_gene: -

CDR3aa: CASTFGIGETQYF
CDR3nt: TGTGCCAGTACATTCGGGATCGGGGAGACCCAGTACTTC
j_gene: TRBJ2-5
abundance: many
v_gene: TRBV19
len: 13
d_gene: -

CDR3aa: CASSVIGLAEYNEQFF
CDR3nt: TGTGCCAGCAGCGTGATCGGACTAGCGGAATACAATGAGCAGTTCTTC
j_gene: TRBJ2-1
abundance: few
v_gene: TRBV9
len: 16
d_gene: TRBD2

CDR3aa: CASSNPGVETQYF
CDR3nt: TGTGCCAGCAGCAATCCGGGCGTGGAGACCCAGTACTTC
j_gene: TRBJ2-5
abundance: -
v_gene: TRBV7-9
len: 13
d_gene: -

CDR3aa: CASSSAAPGGQETQYF
CDR3nt: TGTGCCAGCAGCTCCGCCGCCCCAGGGGGCCAAGAGACCCAGTACTTC
j_gene: TRBJ2-5
abundance: -
v_gene: TRBV7-9
len: 16
d_gene: TRBD1

CDR3aa: CASSTGGGTEAFF
CDR3nt: TGTGCCAGCAGTACAGGCGGAGGCACTGAAGCTTTCTTT
j_gene: TRBJ1-1
abundance: once
v_gene: TRBV11-2
len: 13
d_gene: -